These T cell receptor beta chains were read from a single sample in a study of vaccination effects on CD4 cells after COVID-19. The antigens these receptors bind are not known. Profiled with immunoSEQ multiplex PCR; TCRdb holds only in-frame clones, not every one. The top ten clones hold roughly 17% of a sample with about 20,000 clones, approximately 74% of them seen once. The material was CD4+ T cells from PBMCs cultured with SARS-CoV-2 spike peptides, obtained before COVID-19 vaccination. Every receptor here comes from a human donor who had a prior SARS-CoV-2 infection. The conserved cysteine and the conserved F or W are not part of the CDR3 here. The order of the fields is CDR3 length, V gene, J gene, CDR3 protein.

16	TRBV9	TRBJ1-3	ASSISLRTASSGNTIY
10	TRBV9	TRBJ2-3	ASSPYADTQY
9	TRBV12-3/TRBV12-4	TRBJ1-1	ASSSRTEAF
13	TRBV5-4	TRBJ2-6	ASSLPLSGANVLT
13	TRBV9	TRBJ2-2	ASSTGTANTGELF
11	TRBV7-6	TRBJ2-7	ASSLTPGVEQY
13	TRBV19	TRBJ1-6	ASSIVIEGSTPLH
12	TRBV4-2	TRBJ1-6	ASSQPRGQSPLH
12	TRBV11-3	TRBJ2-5	ASTPGTVTSTQY
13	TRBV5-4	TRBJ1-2	ASSSRTGNNYGYT
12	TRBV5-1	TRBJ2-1	ASSEQGFPNEQF
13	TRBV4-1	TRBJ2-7	ASSQDWQEGREQY
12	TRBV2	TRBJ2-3	ASGRGQTTDTQY
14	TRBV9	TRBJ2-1	ASSVDGTSGRGEQF
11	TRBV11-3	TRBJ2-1	ASSLAGVNEQF
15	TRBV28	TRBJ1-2	ASSLLAPGQGAYGYT
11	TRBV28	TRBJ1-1	ASREQVSTEAF
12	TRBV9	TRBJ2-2	ASSVTGNTGELF
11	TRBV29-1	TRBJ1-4	SVDAGTAEKLF
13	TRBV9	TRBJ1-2	ASSASQITNYGYT
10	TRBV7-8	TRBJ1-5	ASSPGGQPQH
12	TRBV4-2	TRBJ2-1	ASSQGGGGSEQF
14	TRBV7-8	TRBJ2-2	ASSSKRGVPAGELF
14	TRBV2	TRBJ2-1	ASRVTSGRVYNEQF
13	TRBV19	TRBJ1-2	ASSISQGASYGYT
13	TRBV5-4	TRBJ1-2	ASSLGDRESYGYT
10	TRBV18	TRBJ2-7	ASSPDTDEQY
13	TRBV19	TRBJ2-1	ASSIMSGGYNEQF
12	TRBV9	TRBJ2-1	ASSASGNYNEQF
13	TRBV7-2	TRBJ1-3	ASSLAEGSGNTIY
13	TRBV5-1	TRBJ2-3	ASSLVIGVGDTQY
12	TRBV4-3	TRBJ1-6	ASSQDLAGSPLH
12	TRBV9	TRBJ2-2	ASSQSGGPGELF
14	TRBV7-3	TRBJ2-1	ASSLYFSSGTHEQF